Described below is a single T cell receptor beta chain sequence and its context. Sequenced by immunoSEQ multiplex PCR; TCRdb stores in-frame clones only, minus some. The sample has 100,000 to 150,000 clones; over 75% are singletons. This sample stems from a study of blood T cell repertoires in COVID-19. Study at large: The origin of the acute and convalescent COVID-19 samples was the United States, Italy and Spain. T cells, B-cell-depleted T cells, or PBMCs provided the cDNA or gDNA that served as material.

The CDR3 is made up of 16 amino acids. Trimming at V came to 5 bases and at J to 4 bases, leaving 12 bases not matched to a gene. The germline gives CDR1 SGHRS, CDR2 YFSETQ. The clonotype originates from a man aged 50-59 years with acute or convalescent COVID-19. The chain is built from TRBV5-1 and TRBJ2-3; 8 bases are shared with TRBD2. Sequencing was carried out using peripheral blood. CDR3 coding DNA: TGCGCCAGCAGACTCAAGCGGGAGTGGGTTTCAGATACGCAGTATTTT. Its protein product is CASRLKREWVSDTQYF. The variable domain in full, with the rest retrieved from reference TRBV5-1 and TRBJ2-3, is KAGVTQTPRYLIKTRGQQVTLSCSPISGHRSVSWYQQTPGQGLQFLFEYFSETQRNKGNFPGRFSGRQFSNSRSEMNVSTLELGDSALYLCASRLKREWVSDTQYFGPGTRLTVL.